These T cell receptor beta chains were read from a single sample in a study of OX40 agonist ivuxolimab in advanced cancers. Clones were sequenced by immunoSEQ multiplex PCR, and TCRdb holds only the in-frame ones, with some missing. The sample holds roughly 17,000 clones, 75% to 90% seen once. The specimen was CD4+ or CD8+ T cells sorted from blood, collected in a trial of the OX40 agonist ivuxolimab. These receptor sequences come from an adult with an advanced solid tumor such as melanoma, head and neck, liver or kidney cancer. The CDR3 runs from the conserved cysteine through the conserved F or W. Fields, in order: J gene, D gene, V gene, clone size, CDR3 protein, CDR3 DNA. D genes are given only for firm matches. Not every row has a clone size; where given, it reads once, few, many or a size class.

TRBJ2-1 | TRBD2 | TRBV6-6 | NA | CASSPTGTSAYNEQFF | TGTGCCAGCAGTCCAACCGGGACTAGCGCCTACAATGAGCAGTTCTTC
TRBJ1-5 | NA | TRBV6-5 | NA | CASSLYLEQPQHF | TGTGCCAGCAGTCTTTACTTAGAGCAGCCCCAGCATTTT
TRBJ2-5 | TRBD2 | TRBV7-9 | NA | CASSLLSGSNQETQYF | TGTGCCAGCAGCCTACTGAGCGGGAGCAACCAAGAGACCCAGTACTTC
TRBJ2-1 | TRBD2 | TRBV28 | once | CASSPGTRSVGQFF | TGTGCCAGCAGCCCCGGGACTAGATCCGTCGGGCAGTTCTTC
TRBJ2-7 | TRBD2 | TRBV7-6 | NA | CASSLIPGLAEYEQYF | TGTGCCAGCAGCTTGATACCGGGACTAGCAGAATACGAGCAGTACTTC
TRBJ2-3 | TRBD1 | TRBV7-8 | NA | CASSGSRGQGGRTDTQYF | TGTGCCAGCAGCGGCAGTAGGGGACAGGGAGGTAGAACAGATACGCAGTATTTT
TRBJ2-2 | NA | TRBV11-2 | NA | CASSLEFTGELFF | TGTGCCAGCAGCTTAGAATTCACCGGGGAGCTGTTTTTT
TRBJ2-3 | TRBD1 | TRBV9 | few | CASSEDRPTDTQYF | TGTGCCAGCAGTGAGGACAGGCCCACAGATACGCAGTATTTT
TRBJ1-1 | NA | TRBV6-5 | NA | CASSSTLGNTEAFF | TGTGCCAGCAGTTCTACCCTGGGGAACACTGAAGCTTTCTTT
TRBJ2-1 | TRBD2 | TRBV7-9 | NA | CASSPYRLAGDGGQFF | TGTGCCAGCAGCCCGTACCGACTAGCGGGAGATGGAGGGCAGTTCTTC
TRBJ2-7 | NA | TRBV4-2 | once | CASSSLLGSPNEQYF | TGTGCCAGCAGCTCCCTCTTAGGGTCCCCTAACGAGCAGTACTTC
TRBJ2-7 | NA | TRBV7-2 | NA | CASSLGGGVFSYEQYF | TGTGCCAGCAGCTTAGGGGGGGGCGTCTTTTCCTACGAGCAGTACTTC
TRBJ1-2 | TRBD1 | TRBV5-1 | NA | CASSFPDRGPYGYTF | TGCGCCAGCAGCTTCCCGGACAGGGGGCCCTATGGCTACACCTTC